A single sample is the source of the 9 T cell receptor beta chains below, sequenced in a study of neoadjuvant anti-PD-1 for oral cavity cancer (dated by TCRdb to about 2021). Interpreted using the paper, the time point label stands for: after neoadjuvant nivolumab, at surgical resection. Library preparation used the immunoSEQ multiplex PCR assay. Not all clones reach the TCRdb copy of this immuneACCESS table, which keeps in-frame sequences only. Checked studies attribute under half of the gap to unresolved V genes and leave the rest unexplained. The sample profile shows approximately 5,700 clones; 58% of them were found once. The leading ten clones occupy less than 9.5% of the sample. This material consisted of tumor tissue, taken after nivolumab (anti-PD-1) treatment. Receptors originate from a person aged 35-79 years with oral cavity squamous cell carcinoma.

The chain combines TRBV7-2 with TRBJ2-1; a weak D match, TRBD1 (5 bases). The CDR3 runs 14 residues. V lost 4 bases and J 10 bases, leaving 17 bases between the germline ends. Germline assignment: CDR1 SGHTA and CDR2 FQGNSA. The CDR3 bases are TGTGCCAGCAGCTCCCAGGGCGACCTCGGGGAGCAGTTCTTC. Protein product: CASSSQGDLGEQFF.

The V call is TRBV5-5, the J call TRBJ1-1; unclear D gene. Trimming removed 0 bases at V and 1 base at J, with 10 bases between. Germline assignment: CDR1 SGHKS and CDR2 YYEKEE (reference sequence). The CDR3 loop spans 15 amino acids. CDR3 protein: CASSLALLENTEAFF. As DNA, the CDR3 is TGTGCCAGCAGCTTGGCTTTGCTGGAGAACACTGAAGCTTTCTTT. The full variable domain, its missing parts supplied by reference TRBV5-5 and TRBJ1-1, is DAGVTQSPTHLIKTRGQQVTLRCSPISGHKSVSWYQQVLGQGPQFIFQYYEKEERGRGNFPDRFSARQFPNYSSELNVNALLLGDSALYLCASSLALLENTEAFFGQGTRLTVV.

The rearrangement links TRBV7-6 to TRBJ2-1, with TRBD2 as a possible D gene (6 bases). Germline assignment: CDR1 SGHVS and CDR2 FNYEAQ. This CDR3 has 14 residues. V was pared by 2 bases and J by 7 bases, with 12 bases between. The CDR3 sequence: CASSLNPGRNEQFF. The CDR3, as DNA: TGTGCCAGCAGCTTAAATCCAGGGAGGAATGAGCAGTTCTTC.

The chain uses TRBV19 and TRBJ1-1, with D unresolved. CDR1 is LNHDA and CDR2 is SQIVND in the germline V gene (reference sequence). The CDR3 spans 11 residues. Trimming left V 4 bases short and J 5 bases short, with 5 bases between. CDR3 DNA: TGTGCCAGTAGTAGGGTTACTGAAGCTTTCTTT. Its protein is CASSRVTEAFF.

The V and J genes are TRBV5-4 and TRBJ2-5; D possibly corresponds to TRBD2 (5 bases). Trimming stripped 3 bases from V and 4 bases from J, with 13 bases between. From germline, CDR1 is SGHNT and CDR2 YYREEE (reference sequence). There are 14 residues in the CDR3. CDR3 coding DNA: TGTGCCAGCAGCTCCTCCGCCCGGGGAGAGACCCAGTACTTC. As protein: CASSSSARGETQYF.

This clone appeared a few times. V usage is TRBV7-2 and J usage is TRBJ1-6; D is undetermined. Per the germline V gene, CDR1 is SGHTA and CDR2 is FQGNSA. V was trimmed by 1 base and J by 5 bases, leaving 9 bases between them. The CDR3 loop spans 15 amino acids. This CDR3 is CASSLVGINNSPLHF. The CDR3, as DNA: TGTGCCAGCAGCTTAGTGGGAATCAATAATTCACCCCTCCACTTT.

The genes are TRBV6-5 and TRBJ1-2, with D perhaps TRBD1 (6 bases). Germline CDR1 reads MNHEY; CDR2 reads SVGAGI. The V and J ends lost 6 bases and 8 bases respectively, with 16 bases between them. The CDR3 sequence is 13 residues long. CDR3 bases: TGTGCCAGCAGGCAGGGGCGATTCGGGGGCTACACCTTC. As protein: CASRQGRFGGYTF.

V usage is TRBV2 and J usage is TRBJ2-3; D is ambiguous. There are 17 residues in the CDR3. CDR1 and CDR2 (germline): SNHLY, FYNNEI. The germline V and J ends were trimmed by 6 bases and 2 bases, with 21 bases remaining between them. The CDR3 loop is CASRRSRVLGPTDTQYF. For the CDR3, the DNA is TGTGCCAGCAGAAGAAGCCGGGTACTCGGGCCCACAGATACGCAGTATTTT.

V and J are TRBV7-9 and TRBJ1-6; D not resolved. The germline V and J ends were trimmed by 6 bases and 8 bases, with 8 bases remaining between them. Germline V CDR1 and CDR2: SEHNR, FQNEAQ (reference sequence). There are 12 residues in the CDR3. CDR3 residues: CASSRRDSPLHF. The CDR3 DNA follows: TGTGCCAGCAGTCGACGAGATTCACCCCTCCACTTT. Using reference TRBV7-9 and TRBJ1-6 for the parts outside the CDR3, the full variable domain is DTGVSQNPRHKITKRGQNVTFRCDPISEHNRLYWYRQTLGQGPEFLTYFQNEAQLEKSRLLSDRFSAERPKGSFSTLEIQRTEQGDSAMYLCASSRRDSPLHFGNGTRLTVT.